Below are 28 T cell receptor beta chains sequenced from a single sample in a study of CD8+CD57+ T cells in acquired aplastic anemia. Flow cytometry had shown expanded CD8+CD57+ cells in the patients chosen for sequencing. Profiling of TCR beta VDJ combinations and CDR3 sequences used genomic DNA as template. In TCRdb, the reads were re-called with MiXCR into one record per CDR3 protein. The sample yields roughly 160,000 distinct CDR3 sequences, 60% to 80% seen once. Sequencing used sorted CD4+, CD8+, or CD8+CD57+ T cells (not recorded which) from PBMCs. The receptors here all came from a human donor with aplastic anemia.

The gene calls are TRBV15 and TRBJ2-3; D may be TRBD2 (5 bases). This CDR3 comprises 12 residues. CDR1 is LNHNV and CDR2 is YYDKDF in the germline V gene (reference sequence). V was shortened by 3 bases and J by 8 bases, with 9 bases between the two germline ends. The DNA for the CDR3 is TGTGCCACCAGCAGGACCGGGATTACGCAGTATTTT. Protein sequence: CATSRTGITQYF.

The DNA of the CDR3 is TGTGCCACCAGCAGACTGGGGACAGGGACGAATAAAAACTATGGCTACACCTTC. It yields the protein CATSRLGTGTNKNYGYTF. This rearrangement joins TRBV15 to TRBJ1-2, with 9 bases aligning to TRBD1. Trimming cost V 2 bases and J 2 bases; bases outside gene matches: 12. This CDR3 is 18 amino acids long. Germline values: CDR1 LNHNV, CDR2 YYDKDF (reference sequence). Using reference TRBV15 and TRBJ1-2 for the parts outside the CDR3, the full variable domain is DAMVIQNPRYQVTQFGKPVTLSCSQTLNHNVMYWYQQKSSQAPKLLFHYYDKDFNNEADTPDNFQSRRPNTSFCFLDIRSPGLGDTAMYLCATSRLGTGTNKNYGYTFGSGTRLTVV.

The chain links TRBV5-1 to TRBJ1-4, with 11 bases aligning to TRBD1. CDR1 is SGHRS and CDR2 is YFSETQ in the germline V gene. J lost 5 bases, V lost 1 base, and 7 bases had no gene match. CDR3 length: 17 residues. CDR3: CASSLPLGTGGNEKLFF. In nucleotides, the CDR3 is TGCGCCAGCAGCTTGCCCCTCGGGACAGGGGGAAATGAAAAACTGTTTTTT.

Remarks on this clonotype: A read error may account for a junction end that differs from germline. V gene TRBV15 combines with J gene TRBJ2-7, with 11 positions matching TRBD2. This CDR3 comprises 17 residues. Germline CDR1 reads LNHNV; CDR2 reads YYDKDF (reference sequence). The CDR3 sequence: CATSRRPSLAGVYGQYF. The CDR3 bases are TGTGCCACCAGCAGACGACCCTCACTAGCGGGAGTTTACGGGCAGTACTTC.

The rearrangement joins TRBV29-1 to TRBJ1-1; no clear D. This CDR3 has 11 residues. Between the trimmed V and J ends, which lost 8 bases and 3 bases, there was a span of 10 bases. Germline assignment: CDR1 SQVTM and CDR2 ANQGSEA. The CDR3 protein is CSCLVDTEAFF. Here the CDR3 DNA reads TGCAGCTGTTTGGTGGACACTGAAGCTTTCTTT.

This sequence joins TRBV2 and TRBJ2-5, with D perhaps TRBD2 (6 bases). Germline V CDR1 and CDR2: SNHLY, FYNNEI. The CDR3 spans 14 residues. V was trimmed by 3 bases and J by 5 bases, leaving 13 bases between them. The CDR3 is CASSDLRGYETQYF. As DNA, the CDR3 is TGTGCCAGCAGTGATCTCCGGGGGTACGAGACCCAGTACTTC.

V usage is TRBV11-2 and J usage is TRBJ1-1; D may be TRBD1 (5 bases). In germline, CDR1 is SGHAT, CDR2 FQNNGV. The CDR3 length is 14 residues. V lost 6 bases to trimming and J lost 3 bases, with 14 bases between them. The CDR3 DNA reads TGTGCCAGCAGACTGAGCGGGGGGTACACTGAAGCTTTCTTT. It translates to CASRLSGGYTEAFF.

The chain couples TRBV7-9 to TRBJ1-5; no reliable D call. CDR3 size: 12 residues. The V gene's germline CDR1 is SEHNR and CDR2 FQNEAQ (reference sequence). Trimming shortened V by 0 bases and J by 6 bases, and 3 bases separated the two germline ends. The CDR3 DNA is TGTGCCAGCAGCTTAGCGGGTCAGCCCCAGCATTTT. This gives the protein CASSLAGQPQHF.

The chain has TRBV19 and TRBJ2-7; D is undetermined. With 2 bases removed from V and 0 bases from J, the gap between germline ends came to 11 bases. Looked up from germline, CDR1 is LNHDA and CDR2 is SQIVND (reference sequence). The length of the CDR3 is 15 residues. The DNA of the CDR3 is TGTGCCAGTAGTATATCCCCCGAGAGCTCCTACGAGCAGTACTTC. Its translation: CASSISPESSYEQYF.

Notes on this clonotype: At one of its ends the junction is not consistent with the germline gene, which may arise from a read error. This chain joins TRBV6-1 and TRBJ1-5; no firm D call. CDR3 length equals 15 residues. CDR1 MNHNS and CDR2 SASEGT come from the germline V gene. DNA for the CDR3: TGTGCCAGCAGTTGGGCATCTAATAGCAATCAGCCCCAGCATTTC. It is translated as CASSWASNSNQPQHF.

As to this clonotype: Compared with germline, one end of the junction differs, possibly owing to a read error. The CDR3 sequence: CATSESANQETRYF. In DNA form, the CDR3 reads TGTGCCACCAGTGAATCAGCCAATCAAGAGACCCGGTACTTC. This chain connects TRBV24-1 to TRBJ2-5; D gene ambiguous. The germline V gene encodes CDR1 KGHDR and CDR2 SFDVKD. The CDR3 contains 14 residues.

This clonotype was observed a few times. The V call is TRBV2, the J call TRBJ2-5; TRBD2 agrees at 12 bases. Trimming took 4 bases from V and 5 from J; bases not matched to a gene: 8. The CDR3 extends over 16 amino acids. Germline values: CDR1 SNHLY, CDR2 FYNNEI. In DNA, the CDR3 is TGTGCCAGCAGTGCCAGGACTAGCGGGATTAGTGAGACCCAGTACTTC. This encodes CASSARTSGISETQYF.

The chain couples TRBV12-3 or TRBV12-4 to TRBJ2-7, with TRBD1 identical over 8 bases. Trimming took 6 bases from V and 7 from J; bases not matched to a gene: 8. CDR3 length equals 13 residues. DNA for the CDR3: TGTGCCAGCAGCCCGGGACAGGTAGGGGAGCAGTACTTC. Its protein product is CASSPGQVGEQYF.

CDR3: CASSQSYSGRIHEQYF. CDR3 sequence (DNA): TGTGCCAGCAGCCAAAGTTATAGCGGGAGGATCCACGAGCAGTACTTC. The V gene is TRBV7-2, the J gene TRBJ2-7, with 10 nucleotides matching TRBD2. With 5 bases clipped from V and 5 bases from J, the junction kept 12 bases outside the gene matches. CDR1 is SGHTA and CDR2 is FQGNSA in the germline V gene. CDR3 size: 16 residues.

The chain is built from TRBV2 and TRBJ2-7; D could derive from TRBD1 or TRBD2 (6 bases each). V lost 4 bases to trimming and J lost 3 bases, with 10 bases between them. The CDR3 runs 13 residues. Germline CDR1 SNHLY, CDR2 FYNNEI. The CDR3: CASSGGGYYEQYF. CDR3 bases: TGTGCCAGCAGTGGAGGGGGGTACTACGAGCAGTACTTC.

This clonotype was counted only a few times. The chain is built from TRBV7-2 and TRBJ2-5; the match to TRBD2 covers 8 bases. This CDR3 has 14 residues. After removal of 5 bases from V and 7 bases from J, the junction contained 9 bases not matched to a gene. Germline-derived CDR1 and CDR2 are SGHTA and FQGNSA. CDR3 nucleotides: TGTGCCAGCAGCCCCGTAACTAGCGGTGGGACCCAGTACTTC. Encoded protein: CASSPVTSGGTQYF.

This clonotype was seen once. V is TRBV20-1 and J is TRBJ1-5; 10 nucleotides agree with TRBD1. The CDR3 has 16 amino acids. The J segment lost 2 bases and the V segment lost 1 base, leaving 5 bases of the junction unmatched. Germline V lookup: CDR1 DFQATT, CDR2 SNEGSKA (reference sequence). CDR3 sequence: CSARGMTGGGNQPQHF. The CDR3, as DNA: TGCAGTGCTAGAGGGATGACAGGGGGCGGCAATCAGCCCCAGCATTTT.

The chain couples TRBV5-8 to TRBJ2-5, with D perhaps TRBD2 (6 bases). Per germline, CDR1 SGHTS and CDR2 YDEGEE. V lost 4 bases, J lost 14 bases, and 15 bases lay in between. The CDR3 totals 11 residues. This CDR3 is CASSVGLTEYF. The CDR3 coding sequence is TGTGCCAGCAGCGTTGGACTAACGGAATACTTC.

The CDR3 bases are TGTGCCAGCAGCTTAGCCCCCCGGGAATCCTACGAGCAGTACTTC. This sequence encodes CASSLAPRESYEQYF. This chain links TRBV7-9 with TRBJ2-7; D is perhaps TRBD2 (5 bases). The CDR3 length is 15 residues. V was shortened by 0 bases and J by 1 base, with 10 bases between the two germline ends. The germline CDR1 and CDR2 sequences are SEHNR and FQNEAQ (reference sequence).

This rearrangement joins TRBV10-3 to TRBJ1-1, with D uncertain. With 4 bases removed from V and 0 bases from J, the gap between germline ends came to 9 bases. CDR3 length equals 14 residues. Germline values: CDR1 ENHRY, CDR2 SYGVKD. As DNA, the CDR3 is TGTGCCATCAGTGTAGACACCTTGAACACTGAAGCTTTCTTT. It translates to CAISVDTLNTEAFF.

The chain recombines TRBV7-8 with TRBJ2-7; TRBD2 agrees at 7 bases. The germline V gene encodes CDR1 SGHVS and CDR2 FQNEAQ. The junction had 4 bases not matched to a gene; V was cut back by 4 bases and J by 4 bases. The length of the CDR3 is 13 residues. CDR3 sequence: CASSSGGIYEQYF. The DNA of the CDR3 is TGTGCCAGCAGCTCCGGGGGGATATACGAGCAGTACTTC.

CDR3 amino acids: CASSFKTSGQETQYF. In DNA, the CDR3 is TGTGCCAGCAGCTTTAAGACTAGCGGCCAAGAGACCCAGTACTTC. V gene TRBV13 combines with J gene TRBJ2-5, with 9 nucleotides matching TRBD2. Germline V gene sequence: CDR1 PRHDT, CDR2 FYEKMQ (reference sequence). The ends lost 3 bases at V and 1 base at J; junction bases unmatched: 3. This CDR3 has 15 residues. The full variable domain, completed using reference TRBV13 and TRBJ2-5, is AAGVIQSPRHLIKEKRETATLKCYPIPRHDTVYWYQQGPGQDPQFLISFYEKMQSDKGSIPDRFSAQQFSDYHSELNMSSLELGDSALYFCASSFKTSGQETQYFGPGTRLLVL.

This clonotype was detected only a few times. The rearrangement uses TRBV20-1 and TRBJ1-2; no definite D call. The CDR3 runs to 13 residues. Between the trimmed V and J ends, which lost 3 bases and 6 bases, there was a span of 14 bases. Looked up from germline, CDR1 is DFQATT and CDR2 is SNEGSKA (reference sequence). Here the CDR3 reads CSASPGDENGYTF. CDR3 coding DNA: TGCAGTGCTAGTCCCGGGGATGAGAATGGCTACACCTTC.

The rearrangement links TRBV29-1 to TRBJ1-1, with D possibly TRBD1 on 5 matching bases. This CDR3 contains 13 residues. V lost 1 base and J 3 bases, leaving 9 bases between the germline ends. CDR1 and CDR2 (germline): SQVTM, ANQGSEA. CDR3 region: CSVEGSGYTEAFF. CDR3 nucleotides: TGCAGCGTTGAAGGTTCAGGGTACACTGAAGCTTTCTTT.

The rearrangement uses TRBV2 and TRBJ2-7, with TRBD1 as a possible D gene (6 bases). Germline values: CDR1 SNHLY, CDR2 FYNNEI. The CDR3 is 12 residues long. The ends were cut back, 6 bases at V and 10 bases at J, with 16 bases in the middle. This CDR3 is CASRGQRTDQYF. CDR3 sequence (DNA): TGTGCCAGCAGAGGACAGAGAACCGATCAGTACTTC.

The V call is TRBV29-1, the J call TRBJ1-1; the D gene is possibly TRBD1 (6 bases). The CDR3 sequence is 10 residues long. The germline V gene encodes CDR1 SQVTM and CDR2 ANQGSEA. Between the trimmed V and J ends, which lost 6 bases and 10 bases, there was a span of 12 bases. The CDR3 loop reads CSVEGVGAFF. CDR3 in DNA: TGCAGCGTAGAGGGGGTTGGAGCTTTCTTT.

The V call is TRBV24-1, the J call TRBJ2-3, with TRBD1 matching 12 bases. Trimming took 5 bases from V and 9 from J; bases not matched to a gene: 8. The CDR3 is 15 residues long. Germline V gene lookup returns CDR1 KGHDR and CDR2 SFDVKD. The CDR3 spells CATSAGTGGFETQYF. As DNA, the CDR3 is TGTGCCACCAGTGCCGGGACAGGGGGCTTCGAAACGCAGTATTTT.

V gene TRBV24-1 combines with J gene TRBJ2-2; no firm D call. This CDR3 region has 15 residues. V dropped 3 bases and J dropped 4 bases, with 11 bases sitting between them. Germline V gives CDR1 KGHDR, CDR2 SFDVKD. CDR3 in amino acids: CATSDPTVATGELFF. In nucleotides, the CDR3 is TGTGCCACCAGTGATCCAACGGTAGCCACCGGGGAGCTGTTTTTT.